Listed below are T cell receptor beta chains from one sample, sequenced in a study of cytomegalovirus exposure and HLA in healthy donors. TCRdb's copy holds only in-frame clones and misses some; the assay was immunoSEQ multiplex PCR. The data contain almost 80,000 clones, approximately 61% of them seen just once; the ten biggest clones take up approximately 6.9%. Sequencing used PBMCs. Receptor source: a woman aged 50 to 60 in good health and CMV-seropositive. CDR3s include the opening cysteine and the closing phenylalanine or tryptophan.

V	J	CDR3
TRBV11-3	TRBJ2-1	CASSLGRGSYNEQFF
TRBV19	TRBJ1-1	CASTLQGGESTEAFF
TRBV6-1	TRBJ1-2	CASKGRGYGYTF
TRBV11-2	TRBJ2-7	CASSSASGGYEQYF
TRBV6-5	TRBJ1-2	CASSTGQINYGYTF
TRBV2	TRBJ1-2	CASERVDGYTF
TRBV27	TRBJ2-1	CASSLGTSGLYNEQFF
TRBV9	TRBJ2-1	CASSSSGGDSYNEQFF
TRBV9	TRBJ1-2	CASSDSSSYGYTF
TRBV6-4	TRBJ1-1	CASSVGQGDTEAFF
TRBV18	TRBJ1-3	CASSPRDIRSGNTIYF
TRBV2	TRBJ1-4	CASTDRTARGEKLFF
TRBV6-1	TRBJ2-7	CASSEAEGSPGEQYF
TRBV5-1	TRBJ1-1	CASRTGGTEAFF
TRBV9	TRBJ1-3	CASSLGQGGGNTIYF
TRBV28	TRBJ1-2	CASSLGQIASNYGYTF
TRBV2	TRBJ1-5	CASSEAALNQPQHF
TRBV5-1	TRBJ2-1	CASSLASGGPYEQFF
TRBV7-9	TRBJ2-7	CSSSFLTHEQYF
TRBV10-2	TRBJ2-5	CASSQGGRQTQYF
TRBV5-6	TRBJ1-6	CASSGAMGGFNSPLHF
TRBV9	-	CASSVGAGLDEQYF
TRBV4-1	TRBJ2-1	CASSHPHGGAYEQFF
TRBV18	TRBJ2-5	CASSVRREETQYF
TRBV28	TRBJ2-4	CASSLILGWEAKNIQYF
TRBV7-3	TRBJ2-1	CASSSNRAGLYNEQFF
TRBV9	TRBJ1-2	CASSDGDGYTF
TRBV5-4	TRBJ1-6	CASSNPPGQGNSPLHF
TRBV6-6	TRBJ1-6	CASSRERGGNSPLHF
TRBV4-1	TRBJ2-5	CASSRQAGESGETQYF
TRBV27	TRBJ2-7	CASSYSGGVSYEQYF
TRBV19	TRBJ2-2	CARSPRTGELFF
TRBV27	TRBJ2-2	CASSLSWEGTGELFF
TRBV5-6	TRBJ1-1	CASSPGVNTEAFF
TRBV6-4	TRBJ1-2	CASSEVEGGNYGYTF
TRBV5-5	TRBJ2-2	CASRMTGGLAGELFF
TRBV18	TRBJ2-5	CASSPQGLQETQYF
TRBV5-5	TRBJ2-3	CASSLQDRGRFSGTDTQYF
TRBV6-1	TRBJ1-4	CASSEQAGTNEKLFF
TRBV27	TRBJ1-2	CASSIRTGSYGYTF
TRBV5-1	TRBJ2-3	CASSLDGLAGASTDTQCF
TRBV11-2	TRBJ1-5	CASSPQAGSNQPQHF
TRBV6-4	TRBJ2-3	CASSPRTSGGHTDTQYF
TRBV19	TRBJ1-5	CASTTGSGDQPQHF
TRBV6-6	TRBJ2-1	CASSTPSSRVGEQFF
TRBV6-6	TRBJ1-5	CASRLQGSGQPQHF
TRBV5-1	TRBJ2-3	CASSLGRGGSTDTQYF
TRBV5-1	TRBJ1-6	CASSLAENSPLHF
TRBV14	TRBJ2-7	CASSLRGTAYEQYF
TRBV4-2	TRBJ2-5	CASSLKAGAGETQYF
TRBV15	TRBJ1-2	CATSLQGFSGYTF
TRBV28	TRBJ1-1	CASSFQGRWTEAFF
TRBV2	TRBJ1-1	CASTVANTEAFF
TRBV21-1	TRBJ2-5	CASSKALYRGETQYF